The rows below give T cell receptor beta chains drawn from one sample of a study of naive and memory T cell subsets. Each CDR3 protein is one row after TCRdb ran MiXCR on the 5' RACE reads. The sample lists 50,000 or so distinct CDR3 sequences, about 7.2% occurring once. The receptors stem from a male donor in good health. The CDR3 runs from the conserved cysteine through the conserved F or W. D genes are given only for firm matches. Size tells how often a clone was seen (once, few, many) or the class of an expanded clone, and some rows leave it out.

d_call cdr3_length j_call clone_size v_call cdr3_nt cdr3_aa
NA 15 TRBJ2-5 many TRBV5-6 TGTGCCAGCAGCTTGGACCCGTCGTACCAAGAGACCCAGTACTTC CASSLDPSYQETQYF
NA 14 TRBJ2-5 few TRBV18 TGTGCCAGCTCACCAACGGGGAACCAAGAGACCCAGTACTTC CASSPTGNQETQYF
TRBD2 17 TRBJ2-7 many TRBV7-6 TGTGCCAGCAGCTTAGGGGGAGGGACTAGAGCGTTCCACGAGCAGTACTTC CASSLGGGTRAFHEQYF
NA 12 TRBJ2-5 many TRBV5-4 TGTGCCAGCAGCGAGGACTCGGAGACCCAGTACTTC CASSEDSETQYF
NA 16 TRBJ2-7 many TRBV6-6 TGTGCCAGCATTCAGGGGTCCCCCGTAACTAACTACGAGCAGTACTTC CASIQGSPVTNYEQYF
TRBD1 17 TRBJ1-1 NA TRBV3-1 TGTGCCAGCAGCCAAGGCCTACGACAGGGGGTGAACACTGAAGCTTTCTTT CASSQGLRQGVNTEAFF
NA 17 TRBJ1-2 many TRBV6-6 TGTGCCAGCAGTCTAAATAGACATTTAGGGGAGGGCTATGGCTACACCTTC CASSLNRHLGEGYGYTF
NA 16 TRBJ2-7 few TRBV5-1 TGCGCCAGCAGCTTGTCGCGGACTTCCCCTTTCTACGAGCAGTACTTC CASSLSRTSPFYEQYF
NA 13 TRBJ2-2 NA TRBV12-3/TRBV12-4 TGTGCCAGCATCCTGACTGGGTTGGGGGAGCTGTTTTTT CASILTGLGELFF
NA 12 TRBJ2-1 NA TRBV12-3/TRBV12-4 TGTGCCAGCAGTTCCCCCCCCGGACAGCAGTTCTTC CASSSPPGQQFF
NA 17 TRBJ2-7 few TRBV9 TGTGCCAGCAGCGTTGGTCGGAGAGGGGCTAGCACCTACGAGCAGTACTTC CASSVGRRGASTYEQYF
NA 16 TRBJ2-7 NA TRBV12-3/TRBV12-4 TGTGCCAGCAGTTGGGGTCAGGGAGACAGCTCCTACGAGCAGTACTTC CASSWGQGDSSYEQYF
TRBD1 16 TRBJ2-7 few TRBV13 TGTGCCAGCAGCTCGAACGTCGACAGGGCCAGCTACGAGCAGTACTTC CASSSNVDRASYEQYF
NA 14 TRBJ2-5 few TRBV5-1 TGCGCCAGCAGCTTGTTGGGGGCACAAGAGACCCAGTACTTC CASSLLGAQETQYF
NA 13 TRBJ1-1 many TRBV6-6 TGTGCCAGCAGCCAATACAGGGATGGTGAAGCTTTCTTT CASSQYRDGEAFF
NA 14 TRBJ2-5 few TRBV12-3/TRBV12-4 TGTGCCAGCAGCCTCGGTTTAAACCAAGAGACCCAGTACTTC CASSLGLNQETQYF
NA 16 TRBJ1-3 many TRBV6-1 TGTGCCAGCAGTATAGCTCGGGGCTCCTCTGGAAACACCATATATTTT CASSIARGSSGNTIYF
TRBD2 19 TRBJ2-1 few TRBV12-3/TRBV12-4 TGTGCCAGCAGATACACCTACGGGACTAGCGGGATCTCCTACAATGAGCAGTTCTTC CASRYTYGTSGISYNEQFF
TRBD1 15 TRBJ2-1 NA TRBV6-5 TGTGCCAGCAGTTACGACAGGGGAATGAACAATGAGCAGTTCTTC CASSYDRGMNNEQFF
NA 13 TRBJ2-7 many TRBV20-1 TGCAGTGCTGAGATACAGGGCTCCTACGAGCAGTACTTC CSAEIQGSYEQYF
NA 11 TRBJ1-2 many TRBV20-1 TGCAGTGCCCTAGACCATGTTGGCTACACCTTC CSALDHVGYTF
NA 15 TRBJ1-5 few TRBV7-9 TGTGCCAGCAGCTTAGGTCCAGGGTTCAATCAGCCCCAGCATTTT CASSLGPGFNQPQHF
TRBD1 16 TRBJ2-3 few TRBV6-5 TGTGCCAGCAGTTACTTCACAGGGGTTAGCACAGATACGCAGTATTTT CASSYFTGVSTDTQYF
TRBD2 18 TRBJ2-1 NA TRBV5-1 TGCGCCAGCAGCTTGGCTCTAGCGGGGCCGAGCTCCTACAATGAGCAGTTCTTC CASSLALAGPSSYNEQFF
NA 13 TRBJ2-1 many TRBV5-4 TGTGCCAGCAGCTTGGCCGTCGGGGCCCAGCAGTTCTTC CASSLAVGAQQFF
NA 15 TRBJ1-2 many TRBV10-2 TGCGCCAGCAGTGAGTCCGGCGGAGCTAACTATGGCTACACCTTC CASSESGGANYGYTF
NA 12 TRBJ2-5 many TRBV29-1 TGCAGCGCAAGTGTTCAACAAGAGACCCAGTACTTC CSASVQQETQYF
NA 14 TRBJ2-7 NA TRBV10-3 TGTGCCATCGGGTATCTCGGGGAAACCTACGAGCAGTACTTC CAIGYLGETYEQYF
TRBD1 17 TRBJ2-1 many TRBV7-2 TGTGCCAGCAGCTTATCTTCTTCAGGGGGCGCTTTCCATGAGCAGTTCTTC CASSLSSSGGAFHEQFF
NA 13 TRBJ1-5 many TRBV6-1 TGTGCCAGCAGTGCGTCAGGGTTCCAGCCCCAGCATTTT CASSASGFQPQHF
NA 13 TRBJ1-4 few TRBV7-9 TGTGCCAGCGGGGAATTGGATAATGAAAAACTGTTTTTT CASGELDNEKLFF
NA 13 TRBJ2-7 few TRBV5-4 TGTGCCAGCAGATACGGGAACCTTGGGGAGCAGTACTTC CASRYGNLGEQYF
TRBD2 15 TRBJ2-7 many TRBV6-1 TGTGCCAGCAGTCTTACTAGCGGGAGGGCGTATGAGCAGTACTTC CASSLTSGRAYEQYF
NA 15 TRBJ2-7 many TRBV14 TGTGCCAGCAGCCAAGGTCCAGGCCGCTCCTACGAGCAGTACTTC CASSQGPGRSYEQYF
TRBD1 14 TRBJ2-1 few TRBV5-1 TGCGCCAGCAGTTTGGGACAGCACTACAATGAGCAGTTCTTC CASSLGQHYNEQFF
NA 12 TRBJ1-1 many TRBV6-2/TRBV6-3 TGTGCCAGCAGTTTTAGCTTCACTGAAGCTTTCTTT CASSFSFTEAFF
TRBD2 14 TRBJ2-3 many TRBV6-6 TGTGCCAGCAGGAGCGGGGGTAGCACAGATACGCAGTATTTT CASRSGGSTDTQYF
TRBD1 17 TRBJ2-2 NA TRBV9 TGTGCCAGCAGCCCCCGGCCGGGACAGCCGAACACCGGGGAGCTGTTTTTT CASSPRPGQPNTGELFF
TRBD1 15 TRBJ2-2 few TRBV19 TGTGCCAGTAGACCCCCGGGACAGAGCACCGGGGAGCTGTTTTTT CASRPPGQSTGELFF
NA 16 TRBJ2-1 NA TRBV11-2 TGTGCCAGCTTCGATGGCCGGGGATCCTCCTACAATGAGCAGTTCTTC CASFDGRGSSYNEQFF
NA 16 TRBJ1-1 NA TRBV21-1 TGTGCCAGCAGCAAGATAAGGCCAGTTTTGAACACTGAAGCTTTCTTT CASSKIRPVLNTEAFF
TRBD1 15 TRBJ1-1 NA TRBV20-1 TGCAGTGCTACCGGGACAGTCCACATGAACACTGAAGCTTTCTTT CSATGTVHMNTEAFF
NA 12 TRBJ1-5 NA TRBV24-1 TGTGCCACCAGTGACTTTGGAGGAGTCCAGCATTTT CATSDFGGVQHF
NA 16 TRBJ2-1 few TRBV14 TGTGCCAGCAGCCAAGTCGCAGGGGTGAGCTACAATGAGCAGTTCTTC CASSQVAGVSYNEQFF
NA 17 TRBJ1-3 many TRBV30 TGTGCCTGGAGTCTAATCCTCCAGGGAACCTCTGGAAACACCATATATTTT CAWSLILQGTSGNTIYF
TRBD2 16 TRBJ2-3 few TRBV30 TGTGCCTGGAGTACTGGGCTAGCGGGAGAGAGTGATACGCAGTATTTT CAWSTGLAGESDTQYF
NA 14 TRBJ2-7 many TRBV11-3 TGTGCCAGCAGCCACAGGGAAAGCTCCTACGAGCAGTACTTC CASSHRESSYEQYF
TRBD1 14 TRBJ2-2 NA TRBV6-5 TGTGCCAGCAAGGAGGACAGGGGCCCCGGGGAGCTGTTTTTT CASKEDRGPGELFF
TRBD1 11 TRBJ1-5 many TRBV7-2 TGTGCCAGCAGCTTGGACAGGATCCAGCATTTT CASSLDRIQHF